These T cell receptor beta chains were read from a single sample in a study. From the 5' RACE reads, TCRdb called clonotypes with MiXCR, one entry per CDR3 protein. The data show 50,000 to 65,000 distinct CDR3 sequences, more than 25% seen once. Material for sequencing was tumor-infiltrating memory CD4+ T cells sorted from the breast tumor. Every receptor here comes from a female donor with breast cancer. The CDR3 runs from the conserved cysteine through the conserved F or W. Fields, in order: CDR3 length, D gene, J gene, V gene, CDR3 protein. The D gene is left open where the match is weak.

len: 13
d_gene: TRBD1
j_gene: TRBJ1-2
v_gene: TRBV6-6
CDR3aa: CASSPTGDYGYTF

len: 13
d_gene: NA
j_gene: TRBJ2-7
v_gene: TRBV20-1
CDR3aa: CSARVGHRGEQYF

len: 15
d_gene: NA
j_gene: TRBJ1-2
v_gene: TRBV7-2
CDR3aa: CASSTQVGPHRGYTF

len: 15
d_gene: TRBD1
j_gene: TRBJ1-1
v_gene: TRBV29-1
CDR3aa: CSVVDRGGAGTEALF

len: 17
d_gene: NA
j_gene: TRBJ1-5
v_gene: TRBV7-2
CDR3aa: CASSLAARTHSNQPQHF

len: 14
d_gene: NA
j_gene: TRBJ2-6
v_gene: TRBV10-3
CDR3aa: CATSGDRGANVLTF

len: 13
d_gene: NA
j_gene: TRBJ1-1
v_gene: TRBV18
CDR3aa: CASSPPSDTEAFF

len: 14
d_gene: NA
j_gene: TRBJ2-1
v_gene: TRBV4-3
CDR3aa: CAKPGRLIYNEQFF

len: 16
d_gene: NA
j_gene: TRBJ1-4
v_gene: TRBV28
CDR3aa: CASRDDRVGTNEKLFF

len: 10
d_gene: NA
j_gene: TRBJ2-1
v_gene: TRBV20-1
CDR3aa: CSPSGNEQFF

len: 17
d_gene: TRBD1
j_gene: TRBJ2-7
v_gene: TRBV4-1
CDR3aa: CASSQEGIGQGVNEQYF

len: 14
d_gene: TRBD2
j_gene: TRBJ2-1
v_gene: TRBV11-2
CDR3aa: CASSGGLQMNEQFF

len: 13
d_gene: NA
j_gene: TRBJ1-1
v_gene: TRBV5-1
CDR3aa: CASSLGQDRQAFF

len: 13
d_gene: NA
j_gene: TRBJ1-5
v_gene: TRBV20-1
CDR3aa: CSARVGSTQPQHF

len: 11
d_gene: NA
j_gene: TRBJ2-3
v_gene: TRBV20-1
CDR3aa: CSASPTDTQYF

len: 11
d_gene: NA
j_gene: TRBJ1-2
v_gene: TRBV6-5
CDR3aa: CASGRENGYTF

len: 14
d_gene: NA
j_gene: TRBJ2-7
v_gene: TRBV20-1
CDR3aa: CSASEGNLSYEQYF

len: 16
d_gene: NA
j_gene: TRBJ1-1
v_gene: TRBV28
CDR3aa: CASNLPMGDALSEAFF

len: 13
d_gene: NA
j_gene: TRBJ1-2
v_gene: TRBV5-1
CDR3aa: CASSLQGRYGYTF

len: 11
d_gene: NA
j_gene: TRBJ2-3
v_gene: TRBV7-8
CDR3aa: CASSLGPAQYF

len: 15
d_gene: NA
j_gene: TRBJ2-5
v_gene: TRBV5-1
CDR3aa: CASSLAGGTQETQYF

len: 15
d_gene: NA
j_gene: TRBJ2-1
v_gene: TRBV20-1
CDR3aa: CIARDLGGHYNEQFF

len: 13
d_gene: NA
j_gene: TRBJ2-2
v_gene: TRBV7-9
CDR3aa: CASSSTGLRELFF

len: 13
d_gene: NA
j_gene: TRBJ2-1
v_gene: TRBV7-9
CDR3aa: CASSLTEYNEQFF

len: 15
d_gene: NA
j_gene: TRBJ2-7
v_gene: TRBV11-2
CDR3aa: CASTMSVGPSYEQYF

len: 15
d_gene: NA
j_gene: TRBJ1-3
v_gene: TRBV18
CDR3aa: CASSRKAHSGNTIYF

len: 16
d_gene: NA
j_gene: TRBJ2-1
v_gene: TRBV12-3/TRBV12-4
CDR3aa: CASSFGPEGPYNEQFF

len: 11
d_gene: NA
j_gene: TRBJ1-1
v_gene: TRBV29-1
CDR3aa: CSVAGGLEAFF

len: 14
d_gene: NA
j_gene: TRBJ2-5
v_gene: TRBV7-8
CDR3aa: CASSLDSWEETQYF

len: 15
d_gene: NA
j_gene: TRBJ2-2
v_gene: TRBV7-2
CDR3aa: CASSASQGNTGELFF

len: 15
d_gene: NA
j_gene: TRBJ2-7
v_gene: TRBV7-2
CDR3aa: CASSWGTKGTYEQYF

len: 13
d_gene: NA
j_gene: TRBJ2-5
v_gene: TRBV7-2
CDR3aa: CASSSQRGETQYF

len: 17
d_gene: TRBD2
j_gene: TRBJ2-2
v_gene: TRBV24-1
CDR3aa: CATSTTSGRANTGELFF

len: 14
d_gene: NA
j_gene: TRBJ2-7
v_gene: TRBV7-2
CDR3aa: CASSLGGRGNEQYF

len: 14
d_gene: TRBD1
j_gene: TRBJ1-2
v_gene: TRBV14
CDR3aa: CASRGQVSNYGYTF